This TCR beta chain was sequenced for a study of T cell responses to AZD1222 COVID-19 vaccine. Study-level results: Donors were chiefly white British, with a greater number of females, and clonal diversity was perhaps underestimated.

V shed 4 bases and J 3 bases; nucleotides not matched to a gene: 6. Germline-derived CDR1 and CDR2 are MNHEY and SVGAGI. The CDR3 sequence is 14 residues long. Details on this clone: Its antigen is not identified.

Assay used: immunoSEQ multiplex PCR; TCRdb lists only in-frame clones, some missing. Of around 180,000 clones listed, roughly 94% are singletons. The rearrangement uses TRBV6-5 and TRBJ2-7; 7 bases map to TRBD1. This clonotype was obtained from an adult who received the AZD1222 COVID-19 vaccine. Source: peripheral blood, taken 28 days after the second AZD1222 dose. CDR3 sequence: CASSSGTARYEQYF. The DNA of the CDR3 is TGTGCCAGCAGTTCCGGGACAGCGCGCTACGAGCAGTACTTC.